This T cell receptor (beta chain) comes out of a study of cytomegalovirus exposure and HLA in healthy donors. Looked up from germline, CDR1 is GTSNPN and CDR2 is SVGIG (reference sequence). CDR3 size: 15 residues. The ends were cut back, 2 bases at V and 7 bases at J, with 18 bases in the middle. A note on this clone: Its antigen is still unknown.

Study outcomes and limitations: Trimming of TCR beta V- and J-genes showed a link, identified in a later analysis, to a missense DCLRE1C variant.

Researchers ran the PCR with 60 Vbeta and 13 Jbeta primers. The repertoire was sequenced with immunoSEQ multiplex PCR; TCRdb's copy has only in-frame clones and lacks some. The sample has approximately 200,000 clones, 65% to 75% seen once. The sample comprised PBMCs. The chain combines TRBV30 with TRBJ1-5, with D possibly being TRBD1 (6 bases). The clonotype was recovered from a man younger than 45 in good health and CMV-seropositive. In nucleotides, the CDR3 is TGTGCCTGGAGTCGGCCGACAGGTACTTGGCAGCCCCAGCATTTT. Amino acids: CAWSRPTGTWQPQHF.